Below are 21 T cell receptor beta chains sequenced from a single sample in a study of CD8 T cells in ankylosing spondylitis. These receptors' targets are unknown. TCRdb fed the 5' RACE reads into MiXCR, producing one record per CDR3 protein. The sample records approximately 300,000 distinct CDR3 sequences, 7% to 9% being singletons. Study results and limitations: Among TCR beta sequences, a motif of eight highly homologous variants appeared characteristic of ankylosing spondylitis blood.

Sequenced sample: blood, either unsorted or a sorted T cell fraction (not recorded which). The receptors were sampled from a male donor with ankylosing spondylitis.

There are a few counts of this clonotype. The V and J genes are TRBV19 and TRBJ2-1; 9 nucleotides align to TRBD2. The CDR3 runs 16 residues. Per germline, CDR1 LNHDA and CDR2 SQIVND (reference sequence). Losses at the gene ends were 11 bases for V and 4 bases for J; bases not matched to a gene: 15. CDR3 region: CAGKGAGGPYYNEQFF. The CDR3 coding sequence is TGTGCCGGGAAGGGTGCGGGAGGGCCCTATTACAATGAGCAGTTCTTC.

This clonotype showed up just a few times. V is TRBV7-9 and J is TRBJ2-2; 9 bases align to TRBD2. Germline values: CDR1 SEHNR, CDR2 FQNEAQ (reference sequence). The CDR3 spans 16 residues. V lost 6 bases to trimming and J lost 3 bases; unmatched junction nucleotides: 8. The CDR3 spells CASSSSGLAHTGELFF. For the CDR3, the DNA is TGTGCCAGCAGTTCCTCGGGACTAGCACACACCGGGGAGCTGTTTTTT.

Only a few counts were recorded for this clonotype. The chain links TRBV12-3 or TRBV12-4 to TRBJ2-7; possible D gene TRBD1, 7 bases. The V gene lost 0 bases and the J gene lost 7 bases, with 13 bases spanning the gap. There are 14 residues in the CDR3. CDR3 bases: TGTGCCAGCAGTTTAGCTGGGCAGGGGGGAGAGCAGTACTTC. It yields the protein CASSLAGQGGEQYF.

Only a few counts were recorded for this clonotype. This chain links TRBV5-1 with TRBJ1-1, with a tentative D call TRBD1 (5 bases). The CDR3 covers 16 residues. Germline V gene data show CDR1 as SGHRS and CDR2 as YFSETQ. V lost 4 bases and J lost 0, with 16 bases in between. The chain's CDR3 is CASSESPGPLNTEAFF. For the CDR3, the DNA is TGCGCCAGCAGCGAGTCTCCGGGACCGCTGAACACTGAAGCTTTCTTT.

This rearrangement joins TRBV5-1 to TRBJ2-7; D not resolved. The CDR3 has 14 amino acids. Deletions cut 0 bases from V and 2 bases from J, with 9 bases between. Per germline, CDR1 SGHRS and CDR2 YFSETQ. This CDR3 is CASSLGPGPYEQYF. The CDR3 nucleotides read TGCGCCAGCAGCTTGGGTCCCGGTCCCTACGAGCAGTACTTC.

In this sample, this clonotype turned up a few times. This rearrangement joins TRBV20-1 to TRBJ2-5; D ambiguous. The CDR3 contains 12 residues. V was trimmed by 6 bases and J by 1 base, leaving 9 bases between them. Germline CDR1 DFQATT, CDR2 SNEGSKA (reference sequence). The CDR3 is CSAWSPQETQYF. In nucleotides, the CDR3 is TGCAGTGCCTGGAGTCCCCAAGAGACCCAGTACTTC.

The chain has TRBV2 and TRBJ2-1, with a possible D match to TRBD2 (5 bases). This CDR3 comprises 13 residues. Trimming removed 3 bases at V and 9 bases at J, with 12 bases between. Germline V CDR1 and CDR2: SNHLY, FYNNEI. The CDR3: CASSERVSGEQFF. CDR3 DNA sequence: TGTGCCAGCAGTGAGAGGGTCTCAGGTGAGCAGTTCTTC.

As DNA, the CDR3 is TGCAGCGCCAGGACAGGGTATAGGGGCGATGAGCAGTTCTTC. Translating gives CSARTGYRGDEQFF. The chain uses TRBV29-1 and TRBJ2-1, with TRBD1 matching over 8 bases. The germline gives CDR1 SQVTM, CDR2 ANQGSEA. V gave up 7 bases and J gave up 8 bases; unmatched junction bases: 13. CDR3 length: 14 amino acids.

This clonotype was detected a few times. V and J are TRBV9 and TRBJ2-2; D remains ambiguous. V shed 0 bases and J shed 2 bases, with 5 bases lying between them. CDR1 is SGDLS, CDR2 YYNGEE, per germline. The CDR3 is made up of 14 amino acids. CDR3 protein: CASSVGGNTGELFF. CDR3 in DNA: TGTGCCAGCAGCGTAGGCGGTAACACCGGGGAGCTGTTTTTT.

V is TRBV5-1 and J is TRBJ2-5; TRBD1 might be the D (6 bases). Per the germline V gene, CDR1 is SGHRS and CDR2 is YFSETQ. V lost 3 bases and J lost 5, with 11 bases in between. This CDR3 is built from 13 residues. The CDR3 DNA sequence: TGCGCCAGCAGCTGGGACACTGGGGAGACCCAGTACTTC. It specifies CASSWDTGETQYF.

This clonotype was seen many times. The genes are TRBV29-1 and TRBJ2-1; TRBD2 matches 11 bases. The CDR3 has 13 residues. J was trimmed by 11 bases and V by 4 bases; bases with no gene match: 7. In germline, CDR1 is SQVTM, CDR2 ANQGSEA. CDR3 nucleotide sequence: TGCAGCGTTGTGGTGACTAGCGGGACCCAGCAGTTCTTC. Its translation is CSVVVTSGTQQFF.

V gene TRBV28 combines with J gene TRBJ2-2; 8 nucleotides agree with TRBD2. The germline V gene has CDR1 MDHEN and CDR2 SYDVKM. With 8 bases clipped from V and 13 bases from J, the junction kept 15 bases outside the gene matches. The CDR3 extends over 14 amino acids. The CDR3 DNA reads as TGTGCCAGCGACCGGGAGGGATCGACTATAGGGCTGTTTTTT. Residues: CASDREGSTIGLFF.

The table lists this clonotype with a few counts. The chain recombines TRBV7-3 with TRBJ2-3; D unresolved. The V end lost 5 bases, the J end lost 4 bases, and 10 bases lay between the germline ends. The V gene's germline CDR1 is SGHTA and CDR2 FQGTGA. The CDR3 extends over 13 amino acids. The CDR3 nucleotides read TGTGCCAGCAGCCTCCTATCGTCAGATACGCAGTATTTT. This sequence encodes CASSLLSSDTQYF.

The chain combines TRBV20-1 with TRBJ1-2, with 9 positions matching TRBD1. The CDR3 has 14 residues. Looked up from germline, CDR1 is DFQATT and CDR2 is SNEGSKA (reference sequence). V shed 3 bases and J 7 bases; nucleotides not matched to a gene: 9. CDR3 loop: CSASPRTGVFGYTF. The CDR3 nucleotides are TGCAGTGCTAGTCCCCGGACAGGGGTCTTTGGCTACACCTTC.

This clonotype was counted between two and nine times. The chain has TRBV12-3 or TRBV12-4 and TRBJ1-2, with D uncertain. The CDR3 runs to 14 residues. Trimming took off 3 bases at V and 10 bases at J, with 18 bases between the two ends. The CDR3 sequence is CASSLDAHTEIYTF. CDR3 DNA sequence: TGTGCCAGCAGTTTGGATGCACACACCGAAATCTACACCTTC.

This clonotype was picked up a small number of times. J is TRBJ2-2 and V is TRBV5-1, with 9 bases matching TRBD2. Per germline, CDR1 SGHRS and CDR2 YFSETQ. There are 15 residues in the CDR3. The J segment lost 1 base and the V segment lost 7 bases, leaving 5 bases of the junction unmatched. The chain's CDR3 is CASDFSGRNTGELFF. CDR3 nucleotide sequence: TGCGCCAGCGATTTTAGCGGGAGGAACACCGGGGAGCTGTTTTTT.

This clonotype showed up just a few times. The V call is TRBV29-1, the J call TRBJ2-3; D uncertain. Germline V lookup: CDR1 SQVTM, CDR2 ANQGSEA. CDR3 length: 13 amino acids. The ends were cut back, 6 bases at V and 1 base at J, with 11 bases in the middle. The DNA for the CDR3 is TGCAGCGTGGTGAGGTCCGGCACAGATACGCAGTATTTT. As protein: CSVVRSGTDTQYF.

The rearrangement links TRBV29-1 to TRBJ2-7; 9 bases agree with TRBD2. Germline V CDR1 and CDR2: SQVTM, ANQGSEA. This CDR3 has 14 amino acids. The V and J ends lost 6 bases and 0 bases, in that order; junction bases with no gene match: 6. CDR3 protein: CSVDSGRGSYEQYF. The CDR3 bases are TGCAGCGTGGATAGCGGGAGAGGCTCCTACGAGCAGTACTTC.

The chain has TRBV28 and TRBJ2-2; D is unresolved. Germline V CDR1 and CDR2: MDHEN, SYDVKM. This CDR3 has 12 residues. V was shortened by 10 bases and J by 3 bases, with 9 bases between the two germline ends. The CDR3 DNA sequence: TGTGCCACCAGAAGTGACACCGGGGAGCTGTTTTTT. This sequence encodes CATRSDTGELFF.

This clonotype has more than one count but fewer than ten. The rearrangement uses TRBV5-1 and TRBJ2-5, with a possible D match to TRBD1 (5 bases). The CDR3 totals 15 residues. Germline CDR1 reads SGHRS; CDR2 reads YFSETQ. V gave up 2 bases and J gave up 0 bases, with 11 bases separating them. The CDR3 spells CASSFNGRDQETQYF. The CDR3 nucleotides are TGCGCCAGCAGCTTCAATGGCAGGGACCAAGAGACCCAGTACTTC.

This clonotype was counted ten times or more. The rearrangement joins TRBV13 to TRBJ2-1, with 9 bases matching TRBD2. The CDR3 is 16 residues long. Per the germline V gene, CDR1 is PRHDT and CDR2 is FYEKMQ (reference sequence). J gave up 3 bases and V 1 base, and 4 bases lay outside the gene matches. CDR3 DNA sequence: TGTGCCAGCAGCTTAGAGACTAGCGGAAACTACAATGAGCAGTTCTTC. It encodes CASSLETSGNYNEQFF.